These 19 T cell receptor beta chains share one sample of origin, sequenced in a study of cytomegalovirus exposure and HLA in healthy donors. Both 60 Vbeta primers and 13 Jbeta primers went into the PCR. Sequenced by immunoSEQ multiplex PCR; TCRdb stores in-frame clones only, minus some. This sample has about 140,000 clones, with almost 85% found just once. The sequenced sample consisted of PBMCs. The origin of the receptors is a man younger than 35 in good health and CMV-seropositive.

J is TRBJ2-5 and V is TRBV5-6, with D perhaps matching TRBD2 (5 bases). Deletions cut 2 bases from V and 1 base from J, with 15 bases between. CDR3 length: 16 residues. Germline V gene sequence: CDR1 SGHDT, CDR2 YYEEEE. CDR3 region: CASSFVGLGGQETQYF. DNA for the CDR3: TGTGCCAGCAGCTTCGTGGGGTTAGGAGGCCAAGAGACCCAGTACTTC. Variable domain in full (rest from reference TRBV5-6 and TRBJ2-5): DAGVTQSPTHLIKTRGQQVTLRCSPKSGHDTVSWYQQALGQGPQFIFQYYEEEERQRGNFPDRFSGHQFPNYSSELNVNALLLGDSALYLCASSFVGLGGQETQYFGPGTRLLVL.

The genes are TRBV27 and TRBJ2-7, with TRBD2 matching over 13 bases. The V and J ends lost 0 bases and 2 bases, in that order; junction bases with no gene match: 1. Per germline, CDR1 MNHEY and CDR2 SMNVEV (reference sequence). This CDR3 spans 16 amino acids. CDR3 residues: CASSLSGTSGAYEQYF. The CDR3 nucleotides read TGTGCCAGCAGTTTATCGGGGACTAGCGGGGCCTACGAGCAGTACTTC.

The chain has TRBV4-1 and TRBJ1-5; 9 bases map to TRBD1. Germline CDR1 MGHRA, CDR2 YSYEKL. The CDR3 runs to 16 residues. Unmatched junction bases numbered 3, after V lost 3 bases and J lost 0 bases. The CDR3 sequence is CASSHQDRGSNQPQHF. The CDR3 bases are TGCGCCAGCAGCCATCAGGACAGGGGTAGCAATCAGCCCCAGCATTTT.

The chain's CDR3 is CASSSRGGEETQYF. The CDR3 coding sequence is TGTGCCAGCAGCTCCAGGGGAGGGGAAGAGACCCAGTACTTC. The chain joins TRBV11-3 to TRBJ2-5; TRBD2 might be the D (7 bases). Trimming removed 4 bases at V and 3 bases at J, with 12 bases between. The CDR3 covers 14 residues. Germline V gene sequence: CDR1 SGHNT, CDR2 YENEEA.

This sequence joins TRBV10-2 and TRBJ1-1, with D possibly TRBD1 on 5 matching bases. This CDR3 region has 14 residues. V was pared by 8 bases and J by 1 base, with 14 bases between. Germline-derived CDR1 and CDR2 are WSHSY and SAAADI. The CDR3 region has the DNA TGCGCCAGCCGTGCCCTTCAGGGGAACACTGAAGCTTTCTTT. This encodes CASRALQGNTEAFF.

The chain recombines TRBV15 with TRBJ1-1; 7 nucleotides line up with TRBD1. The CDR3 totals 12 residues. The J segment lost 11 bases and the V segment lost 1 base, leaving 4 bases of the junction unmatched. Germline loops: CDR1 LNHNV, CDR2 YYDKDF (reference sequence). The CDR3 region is CATSRATGEAFF. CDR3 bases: TGTGCCACCAGCAGAGCTACAGGGGAGGCTTTCTTT.

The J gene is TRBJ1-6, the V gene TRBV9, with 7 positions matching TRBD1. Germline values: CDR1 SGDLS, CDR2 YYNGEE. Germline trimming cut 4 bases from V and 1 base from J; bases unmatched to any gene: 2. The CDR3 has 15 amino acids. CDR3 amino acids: CASSKGASYNSPLHF. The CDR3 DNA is TGTGCCAGCAGCAAGGGGGCATCCTATAATTCACCCCTCCACTTT.

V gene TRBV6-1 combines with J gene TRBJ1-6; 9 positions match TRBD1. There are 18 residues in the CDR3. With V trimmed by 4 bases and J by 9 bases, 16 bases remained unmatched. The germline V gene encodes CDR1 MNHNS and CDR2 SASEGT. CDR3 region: CASSVDPGGTGKFSPLHF. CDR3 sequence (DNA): TGTGCCAGCAGTGTTGATCCGGGGGGGACAGGGAAATTTTCACCCCTCCACTTT.

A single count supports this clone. The CDR3 sequence is CASSYSTGGGYNEQFF. DNA for the CDR3: TGTGCCAGCAGTTACTCGACGGGGGGCGGATACAATGAGCAGTTCTTC. The rearrangement uses TRBV6-6 and TRBJ2-1; weak D call: TRBD2 (7 bases). The V end was cut by 0 bases, the J end by 4 bases, with 13 bases between. The CDR3 contains 16 residues. Germline V gene sequence: CDR1 MNHNY, CDR2 SVGAGI (reference sequence).

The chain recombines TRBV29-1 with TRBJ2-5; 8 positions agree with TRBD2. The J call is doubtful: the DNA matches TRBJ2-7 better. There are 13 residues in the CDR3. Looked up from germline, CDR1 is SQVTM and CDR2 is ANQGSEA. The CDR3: CSVARLAPYEQYF. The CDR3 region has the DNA TGCAGCGTGGCGAGACTAGCGCCGTACGAGCAGTACTTC.

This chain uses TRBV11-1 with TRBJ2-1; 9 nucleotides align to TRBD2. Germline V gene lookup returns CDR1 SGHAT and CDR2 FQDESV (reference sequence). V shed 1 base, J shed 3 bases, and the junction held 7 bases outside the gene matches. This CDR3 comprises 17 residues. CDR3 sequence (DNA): TGTGCCAGCAGCTTAGAAAGGTTAGCGGGAGTCTACAATGAGCAGTTCTTC. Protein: CASSLERLAGVYNEQFF.

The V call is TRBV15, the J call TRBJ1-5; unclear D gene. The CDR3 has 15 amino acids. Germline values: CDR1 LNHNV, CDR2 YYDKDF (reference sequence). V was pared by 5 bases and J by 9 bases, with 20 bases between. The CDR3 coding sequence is TGTGCCACCAGCGCCCGGGATGGGTGGCAGGCGCCCCAGCATTTT. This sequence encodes CATSARDGWQAPQHF.

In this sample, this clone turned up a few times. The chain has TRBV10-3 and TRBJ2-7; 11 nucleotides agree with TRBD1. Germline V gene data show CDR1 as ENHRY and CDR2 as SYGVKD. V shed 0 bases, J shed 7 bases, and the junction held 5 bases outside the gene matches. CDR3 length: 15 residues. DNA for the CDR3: TGTGCCATCAGTGAGTCTGGACAGGGGGCTGGGGAGCAGTACTTC. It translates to CAISESGQGAGEQYF.

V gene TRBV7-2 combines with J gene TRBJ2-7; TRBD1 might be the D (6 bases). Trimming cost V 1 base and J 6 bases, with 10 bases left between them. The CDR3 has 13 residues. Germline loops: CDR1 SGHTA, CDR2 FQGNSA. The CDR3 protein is CASSLDLRGEQYF. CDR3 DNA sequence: TGTGCCAGCAGCTTAGACCTCAGGGGCGAGCAGTACTTC. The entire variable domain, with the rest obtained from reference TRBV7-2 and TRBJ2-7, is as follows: GAGVSQSPSNKVTEKGKDVELRCDPISGHTALYWYRQSLGQGLEFLIYFQGNSAPDKSGLPSDRFSAERTGGSVSTLTIQRTQQEDSAVYLCASSLDLRGEQYFGPGTRLTVT.

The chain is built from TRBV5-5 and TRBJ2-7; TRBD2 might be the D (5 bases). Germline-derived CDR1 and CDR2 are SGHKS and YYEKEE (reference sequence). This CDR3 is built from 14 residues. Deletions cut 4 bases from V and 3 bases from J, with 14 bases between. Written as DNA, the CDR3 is TGTGCCAGCAGCGCTACTAGTGGCAACTACGAGCAGTACTTC. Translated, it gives CASSATSGNYEQYF.

The CDR3 spells CASSGPVPGQGEGVANYGYTF. CDR3 sequence (DNA): TGTGCCAGTAGTGGCCCTGTACCGGGACAGGGAGAAGGAGTAGCTAACTATGGCTACACCTTC. V usage is TRBV19 and J usage is TRBJ1-2; 9 bases line up with TRBD1. Germline V gives CDR1 LNHDA, CDR2 SQIVND (reference sequence). The V segment lost 5 bases and the J segment 0 bases; nucleotides outside the gene matches: 22. The CDR3 spans 21 residues.

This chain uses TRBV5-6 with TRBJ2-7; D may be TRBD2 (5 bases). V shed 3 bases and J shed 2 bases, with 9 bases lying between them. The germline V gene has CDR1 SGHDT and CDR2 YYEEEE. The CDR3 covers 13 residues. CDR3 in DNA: TGTGCCAGCAGCTATCGGGGAGCCTACGAGCAGTACTTC. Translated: CASSYRGAYEQYF.

CDR3 loop: CASSYSRTEAFF. In nucleotides, the CDR3 is TGTGCCAGCAGTTACTCCAGGACTGAAGCTTTCTTT. This rearrangement joins TRBV6-6 to TRBJ1-1, with D unresolved. The CDR3 sequence is 12 residues long. The germline CDR1 and CDR2 sequences are MNHNY and SVGAGI (reference sequence). Between the trimmed V and J ends, which lost 0 bases and 5 bases, there was a span of 4 bases.

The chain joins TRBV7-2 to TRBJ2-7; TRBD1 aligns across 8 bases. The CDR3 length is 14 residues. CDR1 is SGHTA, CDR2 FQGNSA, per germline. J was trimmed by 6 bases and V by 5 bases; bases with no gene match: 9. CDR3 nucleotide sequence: TGTGCCAGCAGCGCCCGGACAGGGACCCGCGAGCAGTACTTC. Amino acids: CASSARTGTREQYF.